This T cell receptor (beta chain) was identified during a study of cytomegalovirus exposure and HLA in healthy donors. General study points: It was approximately 160 TCR beta chains that were listed as cytomegalovirus-associated. In a later analysis, across HLA loci, associated TCR counts were highest for DRB1, lowest for HLA-C.

The table lists this clone with a count of one. Its matching antigen is unknown. Deletions cut 4 bases from V and 5 bases from J, with 20 bases between. This CDR3 has 16 residues. The V gene's germline CDR1 is ENHRY and CDR2 SYGVKD. In the PCR, 60 Vbeta and 13 Jbeta primers were used. Sequencing used immunoSEQ multiplex PCR; TCRdb keeps in-frame clones, though not all of them. Of approximately 37,000 clones in the sample, 80% were seen once. The material sequenced was PBMCs. This sequence was found in a male donor in good health and CMV-seronegative. This chain links TRBV10-3 with TRBJ2-5; possibly TRBD1 for D (5 bases). CDR3 loop: CAISATNGPGMETQYF. The CDR3 DNA reads TGTGCCATCAGTGCCACGAACGGTCCAGGGATGGAGACCCAGTACTTC.